The source of this T cell receptor (beta chain) is a study of Tregs in tolerant kidney transplant recipients. Profiled with immunoSEQ multiplex PCR; TCRdb holds only in-frame clones, not every one. The sample contains about 50,000 clones, roughly 90% of which appear only once. As concerns this clone: Its antigen is still unknown.

Study findings and constraints: Changing PCR primers prevented nucleotide comparison between some patients' samples. Few patients were studied, so findings need validation in larger groups.

The CDR3 length is 16 residues. Germline-derived CDR1 and CDR2 are MNHEY and SMNVEV (reference sequence). With 0 bases removed from V and 2 bases from J, the gap between germline ends came to 14 bases. Mixed chimerism was transient after nonmyeloablative marrow transplants from related graft donors. Unstimulated Tregs (CD4+CD25+CD127-) and CD4+CD25- non-Tregs were sorted from PBMCs. The sample was CD8+ T cells from blood (PBMCs), taken 12 months after the transplant. The genes are TRBV27 and TRBJ2-7, with D perhaps TRBD1 (5 bases). The sequence was obtained from a human patient who received a combined kidney and bone marrow transplant. These T cells may partly come from the graft donor. The CDR3 is CASSLSGQFYPYEQYF. For the CDR3, the DNA is TGTGCCAGCAGTTTATCGGGGCAGTTTTACCCCTACGAGCAGTACTTC.